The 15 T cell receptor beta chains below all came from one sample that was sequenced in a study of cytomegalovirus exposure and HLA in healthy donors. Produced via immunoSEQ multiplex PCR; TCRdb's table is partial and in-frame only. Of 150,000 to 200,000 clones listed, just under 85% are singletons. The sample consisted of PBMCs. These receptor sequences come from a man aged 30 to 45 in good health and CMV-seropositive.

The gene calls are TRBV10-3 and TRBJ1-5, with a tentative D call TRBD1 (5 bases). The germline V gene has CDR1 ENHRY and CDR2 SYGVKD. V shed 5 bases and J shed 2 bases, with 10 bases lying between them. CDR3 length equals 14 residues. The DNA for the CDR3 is TGTGCCATCAGTACAGGCATCGGCAATCAGCCCCAGCATTTT. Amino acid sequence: CAISTGIGNQPQHF.

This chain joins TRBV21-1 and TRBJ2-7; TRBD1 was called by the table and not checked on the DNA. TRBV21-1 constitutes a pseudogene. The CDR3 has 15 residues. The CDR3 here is CASSKIRGASYEQYF. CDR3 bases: TGTGCCAGCAGCAAAATCAGGGGGGCCTCCTACGAGCAGTACTTC.

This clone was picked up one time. The CDR3 loop reads CASSLDGRGSYEQYF. CDR3 coding DNA: TGTGCCAGCAGCTTGGACGGGCGGGGGTCCTACGAGCAGTACTTC. The rearrangement joins TRBV5-4 to TRBJ2-7; TRBD2 matches 7 bases. V lost 0 bases to trimming and J lost 1 base; unmatched junction nucleotides: 4. The germline CDR1 and CDR2 sequences are SGHNT and YYREEE (reference sequence). This CDR3 has 15 amino acids.

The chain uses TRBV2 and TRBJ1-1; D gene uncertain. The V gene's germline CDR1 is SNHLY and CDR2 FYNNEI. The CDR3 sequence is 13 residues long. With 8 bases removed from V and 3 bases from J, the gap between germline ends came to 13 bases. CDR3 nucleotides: TGTGCCAGCGAGACCCCGGAGGACACTGAAGCTTTCTTT. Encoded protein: CASETPEDTEAFF.

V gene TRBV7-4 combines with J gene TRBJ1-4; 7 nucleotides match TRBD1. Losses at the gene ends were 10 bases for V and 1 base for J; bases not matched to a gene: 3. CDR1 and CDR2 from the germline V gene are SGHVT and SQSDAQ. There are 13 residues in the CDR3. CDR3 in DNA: TGTGCCAAGGGACAGTTAACTAATGAAAAACTGTTTTTT. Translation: CAKGQLTNEKLFF.

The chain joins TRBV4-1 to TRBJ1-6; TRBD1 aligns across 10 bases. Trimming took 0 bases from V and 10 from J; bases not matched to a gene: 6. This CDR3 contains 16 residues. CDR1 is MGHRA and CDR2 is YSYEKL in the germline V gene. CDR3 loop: CASSQDWGQGTSPLHF. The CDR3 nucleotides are TGCGCCAGCAGCCAAGATTGGGGACAGGGGACATCACCCCTCCACTTT.

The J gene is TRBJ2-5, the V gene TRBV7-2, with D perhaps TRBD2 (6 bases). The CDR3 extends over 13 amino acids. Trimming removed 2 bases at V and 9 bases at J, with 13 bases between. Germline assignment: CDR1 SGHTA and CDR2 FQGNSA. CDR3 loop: CASSLSHRDSQYF. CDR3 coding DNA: TGTGCCAGCAGCTTATCCCATCGGGACTCCCAGTACTTC. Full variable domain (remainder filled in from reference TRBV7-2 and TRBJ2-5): GAGVSQSPSNKVTEKGKDVELRCDPISGHTALYWYRQSLGQGLEFLIYFQGNSAPDKSGLPSDRFSAERTGGSVSTLTIQRTQQEDSAVYLCASSLSHRDSQYFGPGTRLLVL.

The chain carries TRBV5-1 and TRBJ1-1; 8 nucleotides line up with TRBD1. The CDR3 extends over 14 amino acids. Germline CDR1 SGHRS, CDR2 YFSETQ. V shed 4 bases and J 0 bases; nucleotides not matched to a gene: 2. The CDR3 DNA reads TGCGCCAGCAGCATGGGACAGGTGAACACTGAAGCTTTCTTT. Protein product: CASSMGQVNTEAFF. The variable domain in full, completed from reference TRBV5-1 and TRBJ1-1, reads KAGVTQTPRYLIKTRGQQVTLSCSPISGHRSVSWYQQTPGQGLQFLFEYFSETQRNKGNFPGRFSGRQFSNSRSEMNVSTLELGDSALYLCASSMGQVNTEAFFGQGTRLTVV.

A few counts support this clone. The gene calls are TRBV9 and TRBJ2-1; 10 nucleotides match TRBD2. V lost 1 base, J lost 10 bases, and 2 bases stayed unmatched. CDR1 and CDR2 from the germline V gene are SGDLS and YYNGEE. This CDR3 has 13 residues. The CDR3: CASSVLAGEEQFF. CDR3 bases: TGTGCCAGCAGCGTACTAGCGGGAGAAGAGCAGTTCTTC.

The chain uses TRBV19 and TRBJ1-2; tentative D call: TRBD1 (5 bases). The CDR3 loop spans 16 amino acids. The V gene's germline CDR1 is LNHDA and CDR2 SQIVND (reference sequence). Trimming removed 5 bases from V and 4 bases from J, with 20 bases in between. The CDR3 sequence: CASSSAGRSAGYGYTF. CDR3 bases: TGTGCCAGTAGTTCCGCGGGGCGGTCCGCGGGCTATGGCTACACCTTC. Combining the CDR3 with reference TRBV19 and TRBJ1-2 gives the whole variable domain DGGITQSPKYLFRKEGQNVTLSCEQNLNHDAMYWYRQDPGQGLRLIYYSQIVNDFQKGDIAEGYSVSREKKESFPLTVTSAQKNPTAFYLCASSSAGRSAGYGYTFGSGTRLTVV.

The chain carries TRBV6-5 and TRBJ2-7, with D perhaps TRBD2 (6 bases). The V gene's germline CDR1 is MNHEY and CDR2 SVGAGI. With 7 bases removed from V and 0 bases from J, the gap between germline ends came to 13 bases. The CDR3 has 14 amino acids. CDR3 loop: CASTSRGSSYEQYF. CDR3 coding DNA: TGTGCCAGCACTTCCCGGGGGTCCTCCTACGAGCAGTACTTC.

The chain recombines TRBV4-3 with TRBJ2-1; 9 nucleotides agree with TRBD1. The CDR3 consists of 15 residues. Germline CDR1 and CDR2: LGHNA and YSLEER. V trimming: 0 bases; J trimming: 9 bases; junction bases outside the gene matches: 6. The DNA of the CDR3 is TGCGCCAGCAGCCAAGACTCCGGGACAGGGAGTGAGCAGTTCTTC. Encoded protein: CASSQDSGTGSEQFF.

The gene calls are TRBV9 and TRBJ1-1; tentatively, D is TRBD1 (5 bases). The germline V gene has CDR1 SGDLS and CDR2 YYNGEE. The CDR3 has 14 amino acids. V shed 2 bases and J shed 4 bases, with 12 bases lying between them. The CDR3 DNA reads TGTGCCAGCAGCGTGGCAGGGATGGGCACTGAAGCTTTCTTT. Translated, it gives CASSVAGMGTEAFF.

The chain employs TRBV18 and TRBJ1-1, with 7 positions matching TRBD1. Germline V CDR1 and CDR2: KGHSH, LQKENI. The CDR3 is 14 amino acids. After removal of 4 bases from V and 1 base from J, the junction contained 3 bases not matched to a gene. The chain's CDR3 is CASSLGQANTEAFF. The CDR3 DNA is TGTGCCAGCTCACTAGGACAGGCGAACACTGAAGCTTTCTTT.

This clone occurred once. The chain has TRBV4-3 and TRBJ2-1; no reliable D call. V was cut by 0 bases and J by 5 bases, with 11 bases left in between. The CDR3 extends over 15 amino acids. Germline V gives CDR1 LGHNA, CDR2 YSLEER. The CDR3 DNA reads TGCGCCAGCAGCCAAGATCTGCGGAGCGACAATGAGCAGTTCTTC. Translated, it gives CASSQDLRSDNEQFF.